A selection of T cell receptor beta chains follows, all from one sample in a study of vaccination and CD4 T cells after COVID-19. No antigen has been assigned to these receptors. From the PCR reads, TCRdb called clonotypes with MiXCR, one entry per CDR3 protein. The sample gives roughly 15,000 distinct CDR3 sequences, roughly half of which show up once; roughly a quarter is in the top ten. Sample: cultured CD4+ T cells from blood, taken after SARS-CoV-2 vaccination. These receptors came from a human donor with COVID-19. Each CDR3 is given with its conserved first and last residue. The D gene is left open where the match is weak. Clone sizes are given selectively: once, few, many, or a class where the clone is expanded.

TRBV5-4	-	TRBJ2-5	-	TGTGCCAGCAGCTTGGCCGGGGAGTGGGAGACCCAGTACTTC	CASSLAGEWETQYF
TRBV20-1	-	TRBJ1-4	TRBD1	TGCAGTGCTGGACAGGGGACTAATGAAAAACTGTTTTTT	CSAGQGTNEKLFF
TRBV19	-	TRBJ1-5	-	TGTGCCAGTAGTATACAGTGGGGCAATCAGCCCCAGCATTTT	CASSIQWGNQPQHF
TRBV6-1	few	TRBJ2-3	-	TGTGCCAACCGGGACACTAGCACAGATACGCAGTATTTT	CANRDTSTDTQYF
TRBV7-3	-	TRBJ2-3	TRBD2	TGTGCCAGCAGCCTAGCGGGGGTAGATACGCAGTATTTT	CASSLAGVDTQYF
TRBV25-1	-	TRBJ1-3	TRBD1	TGTGCCAGCAGCCGGACAGGGGGCATTGGAAACACCATATATTTT	CASSRTGGIGNTIYF
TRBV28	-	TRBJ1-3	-	TGTGCCAGCAGCTCCGACAGGCTAAACACCATATATTTT	CASSSDRLNTIYF
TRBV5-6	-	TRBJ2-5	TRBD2	TGTGCCAGCAGCCTAGCGGGGGGGCCGGGAGAGACCCAGTACTTC	CASSLAGGPGETQYF
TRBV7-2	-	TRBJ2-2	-	TGTGCCAGCAGCTCACATTTGGCCGGGGAGCTGTTTTTT	CASSSHLAGELFF
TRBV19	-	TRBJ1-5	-	TGTGCCAGTAGTATTAGGCAGTCACCGGTGCCCCAGCATTTT	CASSIRQSPVPQHF
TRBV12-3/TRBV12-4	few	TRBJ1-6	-	TGTGCCAGCAGTCCCCGGGGAGGTTTTTACGGGAATTCACCCCTCCACTTT	CASSPRGGFYGNSPLHF
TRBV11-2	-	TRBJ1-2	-	TGTGCCAGCAGCGAAGACAGATCCTGGTATGGCTACACCTTC	CASSEDRSWYGYTF
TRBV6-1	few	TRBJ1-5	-	TGTGCCAGCAGTCTACAGGGAACTCAGCCCCAGCATTTT	CASSLQGTQPQHF
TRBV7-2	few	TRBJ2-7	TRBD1	TGTGCCAGCAGCTTCGGACAGGGGGGTTACGAGCAGTACTTC	CASSFGQGGYEQYF
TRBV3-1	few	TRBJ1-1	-	TGTGCCAGCAGCCAAGATCGGGCAGCTAACACTGAAGCTTTCTTT	CASSQDRAANTEAFF
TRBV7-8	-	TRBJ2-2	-	TGTGCCAGCAAACTAACCGGGGAGCTGTTTTTT	CASKLTGELFF
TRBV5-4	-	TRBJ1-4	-	TGTGCCAGCAGCTTGGGGCGGGATGAAAAACTGTTTTTT	CASSLGRDEKLFF
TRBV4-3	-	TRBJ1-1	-	TGCGCCAGCAGCCAAGGCCTCTTGGCGAACACTGAAGCTTTCTTT	CASSQGLLANTEAFF
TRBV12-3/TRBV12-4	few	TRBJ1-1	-	TGTGCCAGCAGTTTGGCTGCCTCAAGGGCTTTCTTT	CASSLAASRAFF
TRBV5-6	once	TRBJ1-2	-	TGTGCCAGCAGCACGACAGAAAACTATGGCTACACCTTC	CASSTTENYGYTF
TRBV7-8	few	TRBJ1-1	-	TGTGCCAGCAGCAGAAGACAGACTCGTGCCACTGAAGCTTTCTTT	CASSRRQTRATEAFF
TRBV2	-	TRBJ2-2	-	TGTGCCAGCAGTGAAAGACGGGAAATAGGCGGGGAGCTGTTTTTT	CASSERREIGGELFF
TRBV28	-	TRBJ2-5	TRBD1	TGTGCCAGCAGTTACCTACAGGGGAATCAAGAGACCCAGTACTTC	CASSYLQGNQETQYF
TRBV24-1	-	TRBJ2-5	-	TGTGCCACCAGTGATAGCGACCCGCCGGGCCAAGAGACCCAGTACTTC	CATSDSDPPGQETQYF
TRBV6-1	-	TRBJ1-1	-	TGTGCCAGCAGGGACAGTGAAGCTTTCTTT	CASRDSEAFF
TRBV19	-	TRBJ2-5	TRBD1	TGTGCCAGTAGTTCGTCGGGACAGGGGGAAGAGACCCAGTACTTC	CASSSSGQGEETQYF
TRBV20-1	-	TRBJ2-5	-	TGCAGTGCTAGTTCTGGGGGGGCCCAAGAGACCCAGTACTTC	CSASSGGAQETQYF
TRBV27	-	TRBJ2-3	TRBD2	TGTGCCAGCGGGATATTGGGGGGGGACACAGATACGCAGTATTTT	CASGILGGDTDTQYF
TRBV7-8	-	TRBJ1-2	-	TGTGCCAGCAGCTTAGTTAGCGGGGCGGGCTATGGCTACACCTTC	CASSLVSGAGYGYTF
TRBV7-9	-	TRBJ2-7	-	TGTGCCAGCAGCCTTTCTAATAGCGGAATCTCCTACGAGCAGTACTTC	CASSLSNSGISYEQYF
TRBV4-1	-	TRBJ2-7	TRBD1	TGCGCCAGCAGCCAAGATTCAAGACAGGGGGTCCACGAGCAGTACTTC	CASSQDSRQGVHEQYF
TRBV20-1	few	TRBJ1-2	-	TGCAGTGCCAAAAAGACGAACCTGGGCTATGGCTACACCTTC	CSAKKTNLGYGYTF
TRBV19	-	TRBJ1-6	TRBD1	TGTGCCAGTAGTGTTCGAGACAGGGATAATTCACCCCTCCACTTT	CASSVRDRDNSPLHF
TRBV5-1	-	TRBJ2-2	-	TGCGCCAGCAGCTTGGTAGGGACGAACACCGGGGAGCTGTTTTTT	CASSLVGTNTGELFF
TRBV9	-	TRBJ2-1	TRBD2	TGTGCCAGCAGCGTAGCTGGGACTAGCAATGAGCAGTTCTTC	CASSVAGTSNEQFF
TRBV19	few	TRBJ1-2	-	TGTGCCAGTAGTACCCGAAATGGCTACACCTTC	CASSTRNGYTF
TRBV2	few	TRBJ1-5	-	TGTGCCAGCAGTGAGATACAGCCCAATCAGCCCCAGCATTTT	CASSEIQPNQPQHF
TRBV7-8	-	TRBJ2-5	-	TGTGCCAGCAGCGGCCCCTCAGAGACCCAGTACTTC	CASSGPSETQYF
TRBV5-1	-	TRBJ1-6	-	TGCGCCAGCAGCACCTGGGACGGGCGTAATTCACCCCTCCACTTT	CASSTWDGRNSPLHF
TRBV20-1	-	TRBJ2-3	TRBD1	TGCAGTGCTAGAGACGATACCGGGACAGGGGGCATGGATACGCAGTATTTT	CSARDDTGTGGMDTQYF
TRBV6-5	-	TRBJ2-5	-	TGTGCCAGCAGTTACTCGAGTATCGGAGAGACCCAGTACTTC	CASSYSSIGETQYF